This T cell receptor beta chain was sequenced for a study of OX40 agonist ivuxolimab in advanced cancers. Study details: Patients treated during dose escalation were battling hepatocellular carcinoma, melanoma, renal cell or head and neck cancer. Subjects had a mean age of roughly 57 years, with a range of roughly 23 to 79; more than 70% were male. Study-wide findings and caveats: In CD8+ T cells, expanded clones were on average more numerous than in CD4+.

As to this clone: Its antigen is as yet unknown.

The repertoire was sequenced with immunoSEQ multiplex PCR; TCRdb's copy has only in-frame clones and lacks some. The data show roughly 66,000 clones, roughly 85% seen once. Here the sequenced sample was CD4+ or CD8+ T cells sorted from blood, taken in a trial of the OX40 agonist ivuxolimab. The TCR sequence derives from an adult with an advanced solid tumor such as melanoma, head and neck, liver or kidney cancer.

CDR3 in DNA: TGTGCCAGCAGCTCGTCGGGACTATTTTACGAGCAGTACTTC. Protein: CASSSSGLFYEQYF. V is TRBV7-2 and J is TRBJ2-7; the match to TRBD2 covers 7 bases. With V trimmed by 4 bases and J by 4 bases, 7 bases remained unmatched. The germline gives CDR1 SGHTA, CDR2 FQGNSA. The CDR3 has 14 amino acids.